The 30 T cell receptor beta chains reported below all come from one sample, sequenced in a study of cytomegalovirus exposure and HLA in healthy donors listed by TCRdb under 2017. Library preparation employed the immunoSEQ multiplex PCR assay. The multiplex PCR relied on a mix of 60 forward primers for TCR Vbeta segments and 13 reverse primers for TCR Jbeta segments. TCRdb holds this immuneACCESS table with in-frame rearrangements only. Some clones are missing; in checked studies, unresolved V genes explain under half, and the rest has no known cause. The table for this sample lists roughly 180,000 clones; about 82% of them were counted only once. Around 1.6% of the sample is in the top ten clones. Sequenced: PBMCs. These receptors originate from a man between 18 and 29 years old in good health and CMV-seronegative.

This clone was recorded a few times. The V call is TRBV12-5, the J call TRBJ2-7; a weak D match, TRBD2 (5 bases). Germline lookup yields CDR1 LGHNT and CDR2 FRNRAP. V was trimmed by 3 bases and J by 4 bases, leaving 16 bases between them. This CDR3 spans 15 amino acids. CDR3 sequence: CASGFTSSREYEQYF. The CDR3 bases are TGTGCTAGTGGTTTTACATCTAGCCGAGAATACGAGCAGTACTTC.

The chain carries TRBV11-2 and TRBJ1-4, with a weak D call TRBD1 (6 bases). V was shortened by 4 bases and J by 0 bases, with 12 bases between the two germline ends. Germline V gene lookup returns CDR1 SGHAT and CDR2 FQNNGV. The CDR3 is 16 residues long. Here the CDR3 reads CASSYPQGSTNEKLFF. The CDR3 nucleotides are TGTGCCAGCAGCTACCCACAGGGTTCAACTAATGAAAAACTGTTTTTT.

As to this clone: A read error may account for a junction end that differs from germline. The V and J genes are TRBV7-9 and TRBJ1-4, with TRBD1 as a possible D gene (6 bases). Germline V lookup: CDR1 SEHNR, CDR2 FQNEAQ (reference sequence). The CDR3 covers 14 residues. CDR3 sequence reads: CTSSPDSWGEKLFF. CDR3 coding DNA: TGTACCAGCAGCCCGGACAGCTGGGGAGAAAAACTGTTTTTT.

This clone showed up just a few times. This rearrangement joins TRBV5-1 to TRBJ2-5; 10 bases map to TRBD2. Germline V gene sequence: CDR1 SGHRS, CDR2 YFSETQ. The V gene end was trimmed by 3 bases and the J gene end by 4 bases; junction bases not matched to a gene: 6. The CDR3 sequence is 15 residues long. CDR3 nucleotides: TGCGCCAGCAGCTCCCTGTCTAGCGGGGGAGAGACCCAGTACTTC. This translates into CASSSLSSGGETQYF.

The chain is built from TRBV5-4 and TRBJ2-1; TRBD2 matches 12 bases. The CDR3 spans 15 residues. Trimming at V came to 4 bases and at J to 5 bases, leaving 4 bases not matched to a gene. CDR1 and CDR2 from the germline V gene are SGHNT and YYREEE (reference sequence). The CDR3 loop is CASSPRTSGNNEQFF. The CDR3 DNA reads TGTGCCAGCAGCCCGAGGACTAGCGGGAACAATGAGCAGTTCTTC.

To note about this clone: Compared with germline, one end of the junction differs, possibly owing to a read error. J is TRBJ2-1 and V is TRBV7-7, with a possible D match to TRBD1 (7 bases). Germline CDR1 is SSHAT and CDR2 is FNYEAQ (reference sequence). CDR3 length: 15 amino acids. For the CDR3, the DNA is TGTGCTAGCAGCTTAGAGGAGGGGGCGTACAATGAGCAGTTCTTC. Amino acids: CASSLEEGAYNEQFF.

V and J are TRBV7-3 and TRBJ2-7, with a tentative D call TRBD1 (7 bases). V was cut by 4 bases and J by 2 bases, with 15 bases left in between. The CDR3 contains 15 residues. Germline CDR1 and CDR2: SGHTA and FQGTGA. The CDR3 is CASSWSGGGAYEQYF. DNA of the CDR3: TGTGCCAGCAGCTGGAGCGGAGGGGGCGCCTACGAGCAGTACTTC.

The J gene is TRBJ1-2, the V gene TRBV6-5; tentatively, D is TRBD1 (6 bases). Germline CDR1 and CDR2: MNHEY and SVGAGI. The CDR3 runs to 15 residues. The V gene lost 2 bases and the J gene lost 4 bases, with 14 bases spanning the gap. The CDR3, as DNA: TGTGCCAGCAGTTACACTAGACAGGACCCCTATGGCTACACCTTC. It encodes CASSYTRQDPYGYTF.

The chain joins TRBV9 to TRBJ2-1, with D possibly matching TRBD1 (6 bases). Germline lookup yields CDR1 SGDLS and CDR2 YYNGEE. CDR3 size: 15 residues. Trimming stripped 0 bases from V and 13 bases from J, with 20 bases between. CDR3 bases: TGTGCCAGCAGCGTAGAACCGGTCTCCGGACAGCTCCAGTTCTTC. This gives the protein CASSVEPVSGQLQFF.

The genes are TRBV9 and TRBJ2-5; D remains ambiguous. The end of the DNA fits TRBJ2-7 better, so the J call may be wrong. Per germline, CDR1 SGDLS and CDR2 YYNGEE. This CDR3 contains 14 residues. The CDR3 sequence is CASSVESDRYEQYF. CDR3 nucleotides: TGTGCCAGCAGCGTAGAGTCCGATCGGTACGAGCAGTACTTC.

The genes are TRBV6-1 and TRBJ2-3, with D possibly TRBD1 on 5 matching bases. This CDR3 region has 14 residues. V was clipped by 4 bases and J by 4 bases, with 12 bases between them. The germline V gene has CDR1 MNHNS and CDR2 SASEGT. CDR3 DNA: TGTGCCAGCAGTGGACAGTCCGCCCCAGATACGCAGTATTTT. Protein product: CASSGQSAPDTQYF.

This clone was detected a few times. This chain joins TRBV5-8 and TRBJ1-3; no firm D call. Trimming cost V 3 bases and J 8 bases, with 12 bases left between them. This CDR3 contains 13 residues. From germline, CDR1 is SGHTS and CDR2 YDEGEE. The CDR3 is CASSSLIGDTIYF. CDR3 DNA sequence: TGTGCCAGCAGCTCTCTGATCGGAGACACCATATATTTT.

The V call is TRBV27, the J call TRBJ2-3; D gene ambiguous. V was trimmed by 6 bases and J by 0 bases, leaving 10 bases between them. CDR1 is MNHEY and CDR2 is SMNVEV in the germline V gene (reference sequence). The CDR3 sequence is 14 residues long. The CDR3 DNA reads TGTGCCAGCAGCGTTTTCGTGAGCACAGATACGCAGTATTTT. Encoded protein: CASSVFVSTDTQYF.

The rearrangement uses TRBV28 and TRBJ2-6; tentative D call: TRBD1 (5 bases). The CDR3 totals 17 residues. The V end lost 3 bases, the J end lost 0 bases, and 12 bases lay between the germline ends. Germline assignment: CDR1 MDHEN and CDR2 SYDVKM. Written as DNA, the CDR3 is TGTGCCAGCAGTTTTGGGGCAGGTTACTCTGGGGCCAACGTCCTGACTTTC. Its protein product is CASSFGAGYSGANVLTF.

This chain uses TRBV19 with TRBJ1-2, with a possible D match to TRBD1 (5 bases). CDR3 length equals 15 residues. Germline CDR1 is LNHDA and CDR2 is SQIVND (reference sequence). Deletions cut 6 bases from V and 0 bases from J, with 14 bases between. CDR3 bases: TGTGCCAGTAGCTCGGACTCGGGGGCTAACTATGGCTACACCTTC. Protein: CASSSDSGANYGYTF.

The chain combines TRBV28 with TRBJ2-5; D may be TRBD1 (6 bases). Trimming took 6 bases from V and 4 from J, leaving 18 bases between them. Germline values: CDR1 MDHEN, CDR2 SYDVKM. CDR3 length: 15 residues. The CDR3 nucleotides read TGTGCCAGCAGCCAACAGGGTCGTGTTCGAGAGACCCAGTACTTC. Amino acid sequence: CASSQQGRVRETQYF.

The chain recombines TRBV18 with TRBJ1-2, with 9 bases aligning to TRBD1. The CDR3 has 14 amino acids. The trim removed 3 bases at V and 4 bases at J, leaving 3 bases unmatched. CDR1 KGHSH and CDR2 LQKENI come from the germline V gene. The CDR3 DNA reads TGTGCCAGCTCACCCAAGACAGGGGGCTATGGCTACACCTTC. Translation gives CASSPKTGGYGYTF. The complete variable domain, with remaining parts taken from reference TRBV18 and TRBJ1-2, reads NAGVMQNPRHLVRRRGQEARLRCSPMKGHSHVYWYRQLPEEGLKFMVYLQKENIIDESGMPKERFSAEFPKEGPSILRIQQVVRGDSAAYFCASSPKTGGYGYTFGSGTRLTVV.

The chain joins TRBV5-4 to TRBJ2-1, with 8 bases identical to TRBD2. Trimming removed 2 bases from V and 1 base from J; junction bases left unmatched: 2. The V gene's germline CDR1 is SGHNT and CDR2 YYREEE (reference sequence). The CDR3 loop spans 15 amino acids. CDR3 region: CASSFSGGSYNEQFF. DNA of the CDR3: TGTGCCAGCAGCTTCAGCGGGGGATCCTACAATGAGCAGTTCTTC. The entire variable domain, with the rest obtained from reference TRBV5-4 and TRBJ2-1, is as follows: ETGVTQSPTHLIKTRGQQVTLRCSSQSGHNTVSWYQQALGQGPQFIFQYYREEENGRGNFPPRFSGLQFPNYSSELNVNALELDDSALYLCASSFSGGSYNEQFFGPGTRLTVL.

The chain uses TRBV19 and TRBJ1-6; a weak D match, TRBD1 (5 bases). There are 17 residues in the CDR3. The germline V and J ends were trimmed by 7 bases and 0 bases, with 16 bases remaining between them. Germline V gene sequence: CDR1 LNHDA, CDR2 SQIVND (reference sequence). The CDR3 reads CASTGRTLGSYNSPLHF. The CDR3 coding sequence is TGTGCCAGTACAGGGCGAACTTTGGGCTCCTATAATTCACCCCTCCACTTT.

This chain joins TRBV30 and TRBJ2-2; TRBD1 matches at 9 bases. CDR3 size: 14 residues. Germline values: CDR1 GTSNPN, CDR2 SVGIG (reference sequence). The ends lost 2 bases at V and 3 bases at J; junction bases unmatched: 1. The CDR3 DNA sequence: TGTGCCTGGAGTCGGACAGGGGACACCGGGGAGCTGTTTTTT. Encoded protein: CAWSRTGDTGELFF.

The chain carries TRBV27 and TRBJ2-7; D remains unclear. From germline, CDR1 is MNHEY and CDR2 SMNVEV (reference sequence). CDR3 size: 16 residues. V was cut by 0 bases and J by 1 base, with 13 bases left in between. The CDR3 is CASSLSPSGSSYEQYF. The CDR3 bases are TGTGCCAGCAGTTTATCGCCCTCCGGGTCTTCCTACGAGCAGTACTTC.

This clone has only a few counts. The chain carries TRBV9 and TRBJ1-3; D remains unclear. This CDR3 spans 15 amino acids. Looked up from germline, CDR1 is SGDLS and CDR2 is YYNGEE. V shed 4 bases and J shed 4 bases, with 15 bases lying between them. The CDR3: CASSPEANPGNTIYF. The CDR3 DNA sequence: TGTGCCAGCAGCCCAGAGGCTAATCCGGGAAACACCATATATTTT.

This chain connects TRBV27 to TRBJ2-3, with D unresolved. Trimming took off 8 bases at V and 0 bases at J, with 9 bases between the two ends. Germline V gives CDR1 MNHEY, CDR2 SMNVEV (reference sequence). CDR3 length: 13 amino acids. The CDR3 region is CASFVSSTDTQYF. DNA for the CDR3: TGTGCCAGCTTCGTTTCTAGCACAGATACGCAGTATTTT.

This chain links TRBV4-1 with TRBJ1-6; perhaps TRBD1 as D (5 bases). V gave up 4 bases and J gave up 7 bases, with 17 bases separating them. CDR3 length: 16 amino acids. Per germline, CDR1 MGHRA and CDR2 YSYEKL. CDR3 sequence: CASSRGGRGDNSPLHF. CDR3 in DNA: TGCGCCAGCAGCCGAGGAGGGAGGGGCGACAATTCACCCCTCCACTTT.

V usage is TRBV29-1 and J usage is TRBJ2-1; 10 nucleotides line up with TRBD2. Per the germline V gene, CDR1 is SQVTM and CDR2 is ANQGSEA. Losses at the gene ends were 4 bases for V and 7 bases for J; bases not matched to a gene: 4. The CDR3 covers 13 residues. The CDR3 DNA is TGCAGCGTTGCGGGACTAGCGAATAATGAGCAGTTCTTC. Amino acid sequence: CSVAGLANNEQFF.

The chain has TRBV11-2 and TRBJ2-1; 10 nucleotides align to TRBD1. Unmatched junction bases numbered 8, after V lost 5 bases and J lost 7 bases. Germline V gene lookup returns CDR1 SGHAT and CDR2 FQNNGV. The CDR3 covers 15 residues. CDR3 in amino acids: CASSRDRGRWNEQFF. The CDR3 DNA reads TGTGCCAGCAGCAGAGACAGGGGGCGATGGAATGAGCAGTTCTTC.

This chain links TRBV23-1 with TRBJ1-2, with D possibly matching TRBD1 (5 bases). TRBV23-1 falls under the ORF class, with uncertain function. V lost 8 bases, J lost 6 bases, and 13 bases lay in between. The length of the CDR3 is 12 residues. The CDR3 here is CASQQVKHGYTF. DNA for the CDR3: TGCGCCAGCCAACAGGTAAAGCATGGCTACACCTTC.

The chain recombines TRBV9 with TRBJ2-3; 9 bases match TRBD2. V shed 3 bases and J 13 bases; nucleotides not matched to a gene: 15. The CDR3 extends over 15 amino acids. CDR1 SGDLS and CDR2 YYNGEE come from the germline V gene. CDR3 DNA: TGTGCCAGCAGCGGCGGGGGGGCCACAGATGCCCGAAAGTATTTT. Amino acid sequence: CASSGGGATDARKYF.

This rearrangement joins TRBV2 to TRBJ1-4, with 7 nucleotides matching TRBD1. Trimming at V came to 6 bases and at J to 5 bases, leaving 9 bases not matched to a gene. The CDR3 spans 15 residues. Germline V gene sequence: CDR1 SNHLY, CDR2 FYNNEI. The CDR3 spells CASSGLGGANEKLFF. The DNA of the CDR3 is TGTGCCAGCAGCGGCTTAGGGGGCGCGAATGAAAAACTGTTTTTT.

DNA for the CDR3: TGTGCCAGCAGCTTGTACAGGGGGCGATACGAGCAGTACTTC. Its protein product is CASSLYRGRYEQYF. The rearrangement uses TRBV5-6 and TRBJ2-7; 9 positions agree with TRBD1. CDR1 and CDR2 (germline): SGHDT, YYEEEE. This CDR3 is 14 amino acids long. The V and J ends lost 1 base and 4 bases, in that order; junction bases with no gene match: 3.